This T cell receptor (beta chain) was recovered during a study of identical twins. Study outcomes and limitations: Beta clonotypes that were abundant in cord blood contained fewer insertions, a pattern absent from memory repertoires. Twins shared out-of-frame alpha sequences with excess low generation probability. Conclusions relied on cross-sectional statistical analysis, not following the same donors. Among beta out-of-frame sequences, excess sharing between twins appeared weaker.

TCRdb re-called the 5' RACE reads through MiXCR, storing one row per CDR3 protein. The sample includes 700,000 to 950,000 distinct CDR3 sequences, approximately 13% seen only once; the top ten take about 1.5%. The CDR3 is made up of 16 amino acids. V lost 1 base to trimming and J lost 5 bases; unmatched junction nucleotides: 8. Germline V gene data show CDR1 as SGHRS and CDR2 as YFSETQ. In regard to this clonotype: What it binds is unknown.

The same specimen was also included in a second study, on yellow fever vaccine responses in identical twins.

Sequencing used PBMCs. This chain joins TRBV5-1 and TRBJ2-2; 7 positions agree with TRBD1. The sequence was collected from a woman between 18 and 30 years old in good health. CDR3 nucleotide sequence: TGCGCCAGCAGCTTGAGACAGGGCCGAACAACCGGGGAGCTGTTTTTT. Amino acid sequence: CASSLRQGRTTGELFF.